These T cell receptor beta chains were read from a single sample in a study of regulatory T cells in long-lasting Graves disease. TCRdb reprocessed the multiplex PCR reads via MiXCR and lists one record per CDR3 protein. This table has about 440,000 distinct CDR3 sequences, 16% appearing once. This same sample was also taken into another study, of T cells in Graves' hyperthyroidism and ophthalmopathy.

The sequenced sample was peripheral blood mononuclear cells (PBMCs), obtained at new diagnosis, from a patient treated with antithyroid drugs. The receptors stem from a woman aged 18-30 years with Graves disease. Both conserved end residues are part of each CDR3. D genes are given only for firm matches. Clone size is shown for a subset of rows, as once, few, many or a class of expanded clone.

abundance	v_gene	j_gene	d_gene	CDR3aa	CDR3nt
NA	TRBV4-2	TRBJ1-5	TRBD1	CASSQDVQGYQPQHF	TGTGCCAGCAGCCAAGATGTACAGGGGTATCAGCCCCAGCATTTT
many	TRBV6-1	TRBJ1-2	NA	CASSEAGVNGYTF	TGTGCCAGCAGTGAAGCTGGGGTAAACGGCTACACCTTC
few	TRBV20-1	TRBJ1-1	TRBD1	CSARDQGQGVTEAFF	TGCAGTGCTAGAGATCAGGGACAGGGGGTCACTGAAGCTTTCTTT
many	TRBV7-3	TRBJ2-3	TRBD2	CASSPGGGLAGDTQYF	TGTGCCAGCAGCCCGGGGGGGGGGCTAGCCGGGGATACGCAGTATTTT
few	TRBV29-1	TRBJ1-5	TRBD1	CSVGQGGDQPQHF	TGCAGCGTGGGACAGGGAGGGGACCAGCCCCAGCATTTT
few	TRBV28	TRBJ1-1	TRBD1	CASRKDRVYTEAFF	TGTGCCAGCAGGAAGGACAGGGTCTACACTGAAGCTTTCTTT
few	TRBV30	TRBJ1-3	NA	CAWSVTNGNTIYF	TGTGCCTGGAGTGTTACAAACGGAAACACCATATATTTT
few	TRBV9	TRBJ2-1	NA	CASSVVSGSYNEQFF	TGTGCCAGCAGCGTAGTCTCGGGATCCTACAATGAGCAGTTCTTC
NA	TRBV20-1	TRBJ2-3	TRBD2	CSARDWGLAGEGTDTQYF	TGCAGTGCTAGAGATTGGGGACTAGCGGGAGAAGGCACAGATACGCAGTATTTT
few	TRBV20-1	TRBJ2-3	TRBD2	CSASQLTSGSTDTQYF	TGCAGTGCTTCTCAACTGACTAGCGGGAGCACAGATACGCAGTATTTT
few	TRBV10-1	TRBJ2-1	TRBD2	CASGPSGVGEQFF	TGCGCCAGCGGACCTAGCGGGGTGGGTGAGCAGTTCTTC